This T cell receptor (beta chain) appears in the sequencing data of a study of cytomegalovirus exposure and HLA in healthy donors. Overall study results and limits: Investigators reported some 150 TCR beta chains as tied to cytomegalovirus. A link between a missense DCLRE1C variant and TCR beta V- and J-gene trimming emerged from a later analysis.

Vbeta (60) and Jbeta (13) primers were used in the PCR. Clones were read by immunoSEQ multiplex PCR, and TCRdb kept only the in-frame ones, dropping some. The sample yields under 150,000 clones, 79% seen once. Germline lookup yields CDR1 LGHNT and CDR2 FRNRAP. J lost 2 bases, V lost 8 bases, and 6 bases had no gene match. CDR3 length equals 14 residues. About this clone: The antigen is unknown.

This TCR was recovered from a man aged 25-45 years in good health and CMV-seropositive. V gene TRBV12-5 combines with J gene TRBJ2-1, with TRBD1 matching over 7 bases. The sample consisted of PBMCs. CDR3 sequence (DNA): TGTGCTAGTTCTTGGGGACAGACCTACAATGAGCAGTTCTTC. Translating gives CASSWGQTYNEQFF.